These 10 T cell receptor beta chains were sequenced from one sample in a study of technical replicates of blood from several donors. The table came from immunoSEQ multiplex PCR; TCRdb's copy has only in-frame clones and leaves some out. The data contain tens of thousands of clones, over 90% of them singletons. Input material: PBMCs. The receptors were sampled from a human donor in good health. Some clones in this sample may be carry-over from other donors' samples.

V and J are TRBV7-9 and TRBJ1-5; 7 bases agree with TRBD1. This CDR3 comprises 15 residues. V shed 6 bases, J shed 5 bases, and the junction held 10 bases outside the gene matches. Germline-derived CDR1 and CDR2 are SEHNR and FQNEAQ (reference sequence). The CDR3 loop reads CASSHGQERDQPQHF. CDR3 DNA: TGTGCCAGCAGTCACGGACAGGAGAGGGATCAGCCCCAGCATTTT. The whole variable domain, filled in from reference TRBV7-9 and TRBJ1-5, reads DTGVSQNPRHKITKRGQNVTFRCDPISEHNRLYWYRQTLGQGPEFLTYFQNEAQLEKSRLLSDRFSAERPKGSFSTLEIQRTEQGDSAMYLCASSHGQERDQPQHFGDGTRLSIL.

The V call is TRBV27, the J call TRBJ2-3, with D uncertain. The germline V gene encodes CDR1 MNHEY and CDR2 SMNVEV (reference sequence). This CDR3 is 16 amino acids long. V shed 4 bases and J shed 0 bases, with 14 bases lying between them. The CDR3 DNA is TGTGCCAGCAGTTCCCACCGGTTTACTAGCACAGATACGCAGTATTTT. As protein: CASSSHRFTSTDTQYF.

The V and J genes are TRBV6-1 and TRBJ2-3; a possible D gene is TRBD2 (5 bases). Germline CDR1 is MNHNS and CDR2 is SASEGT. The V gene lost 5 bases and the J gene lost 5 bases, with 8 bases spanning the gap. This CDR3 is built from 12 residues. The CDR3 region has the DNA TGTGCCAGCAGTCGAGGAGGAGATACGCAGTATTTT. It codes for CASSRGGDTQYF.

The chain uses TRBV16 and TRBJ2-3; D is perhaps TRBD1 (5 bases). CDR1 and CDR2 (germline): KGHSY, FQNENV. The CDR3 runs to 14 residues. Deletions cut 6 bases from V and 4 bases from J, with 14 bases between. The CDR3 loop is CASRYLRGADTQYF. Here the CDR3 DNA reads TGTGCCAGCAGATACCTTAGGGGTGCAGATACGCAGTATTTT.

This chain links TRBV13 with TRBJ1-6, with D perhaps matching TRBD1 (5 bases). The V end was cut by 5 bases, the J end by 7 bases, with 12 bases between. The CDR3 sequence is 14 residues long. Germline-derived CDR1 and CDR2 are PRHDT and FYEKMQ (reference sequence). CDR3 protein: CASSPWGGNSPLHF. The CDR3 nucleotides are TGTGCCAGCAGCCCTTGGGGGGGGAATTCACCCCTCCACTTT.

The chain uses TRBV7-8 and TRBJ1-3; the match to TRBD1 covers 7 bases. There are 15 residues in the CDR3. The V gene's germline CDR1 is SGHVS and CDR2 FQNEAQ. J lost 2 bases, V lost 4 bases, and 5 bases had no gene match. The CDR3 is CASSSDRVPGNTIYF. Here the CDR3 DNA reads TGTGCCAGCAGCTCTGACAGGGTGCCTGGAAACACCATATATTTT.

The genes are TRBV5-1 and TRBJ2-1, with 13 nucleotides matching TRBD2. Germline-derived CDR1 and CDR2 are SGHRS and YFSETQ. V was clipped by 6 bases and J by 6 bases; unmatched bases: 6. CDR3 length: 15 residues. CDR3 nucleotides: TGCGCCAGCACCCGGACTAGCGGGAGTAGCAATGAGCAGTTCTTC. Protein sequence: CASTRTSGSSNEQFF.

This sequence joins TRBV6-1 and TRBJ1-1, with 7 bases aligning to TRBD1. Looked up from germline, CDR1 is MNHNS and CDR2 is SASEGT. This CDR3 spans 13 amino acids. J lost 4 bases, V lost 5 bases, and 4 bases had no gene match. The CDR3 sequence is CASSHRGGTEAFF. The CDR3 nucleotides read TGTGCCAGCAGTCACAGGGGTGGCACTGAAGCTTTCTTT.

This clone was counted a single time. The J gene is TRBJ2-7, the V gene TRBV11-2, with 9 bases identical to TRBD2. The CDR3 loop spans 16 amino acids. Germline CDR1 reads SGHAT; CDR2 reads FQNNGV. V lost 0 bases and J lost 9; bases outside the gene matches: 12. The CDR3 DNA follows: TGTGCCAGCAGCTTAGAACTTACTAGCGGGCAAAGGGCGCAGTACTTC. This gives the protein CASSLELTSGQRAQYF.

The chain has TRBV4-3 and TRBJ2-7, with 7 nucleotides matching TRBD1. CDR1 and CDR2 from the germline V gene are LGHNA and YSLEER. The CDR3 is 15 amino acids. With V trimmed by 4 bases and J by 3 bases, 9 bases remained unmatched. CDR3 residues: CASSLRTGQSYEQYF. The CDR3 coding sequence is TGCGCCAGCAGCCTGCGGACAGGACAGAGCTACGAGCAGTACTTC.